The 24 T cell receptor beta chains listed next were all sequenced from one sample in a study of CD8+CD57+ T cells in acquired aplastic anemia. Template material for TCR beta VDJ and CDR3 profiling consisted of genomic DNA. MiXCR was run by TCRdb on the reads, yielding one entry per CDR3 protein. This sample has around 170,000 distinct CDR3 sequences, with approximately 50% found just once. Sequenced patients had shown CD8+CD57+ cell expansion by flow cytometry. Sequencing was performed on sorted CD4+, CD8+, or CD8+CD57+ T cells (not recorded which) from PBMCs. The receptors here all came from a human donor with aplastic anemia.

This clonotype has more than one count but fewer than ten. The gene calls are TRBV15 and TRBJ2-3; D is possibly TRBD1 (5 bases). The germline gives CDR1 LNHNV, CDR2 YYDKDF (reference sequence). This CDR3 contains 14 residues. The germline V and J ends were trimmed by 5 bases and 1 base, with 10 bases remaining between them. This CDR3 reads CATSPRVGTDTQYF. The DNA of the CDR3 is TGTGCCACCAGCCCCAGGGTTGGCACAGATACGCAGTATTTT.

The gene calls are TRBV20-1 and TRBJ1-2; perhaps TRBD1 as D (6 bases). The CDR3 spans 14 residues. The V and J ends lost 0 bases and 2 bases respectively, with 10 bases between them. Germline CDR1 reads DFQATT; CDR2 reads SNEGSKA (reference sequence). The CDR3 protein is CSAREGGGNYGYTF. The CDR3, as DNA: TGCAGTGCTAGAGAAGGGGGGGGGAACTATGGCTACACCTTC.

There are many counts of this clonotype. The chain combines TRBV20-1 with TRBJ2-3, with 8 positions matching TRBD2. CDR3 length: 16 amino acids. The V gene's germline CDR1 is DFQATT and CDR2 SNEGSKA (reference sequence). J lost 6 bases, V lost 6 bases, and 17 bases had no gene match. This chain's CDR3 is CSAGLGQREFLDTQYF. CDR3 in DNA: TGCAGTGCCGGCCTCGGACAGCGGGAGTTTCTGGATACGCAGTATTTT.

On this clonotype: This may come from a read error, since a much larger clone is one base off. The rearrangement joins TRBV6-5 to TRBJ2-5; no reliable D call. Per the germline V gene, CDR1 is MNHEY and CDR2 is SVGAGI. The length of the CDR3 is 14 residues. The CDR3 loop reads CASSSGRTQETRYF. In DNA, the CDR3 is TGTGCCAGCAGTTCCGGACGGACCCAAGAGACCCGGTACTTC.

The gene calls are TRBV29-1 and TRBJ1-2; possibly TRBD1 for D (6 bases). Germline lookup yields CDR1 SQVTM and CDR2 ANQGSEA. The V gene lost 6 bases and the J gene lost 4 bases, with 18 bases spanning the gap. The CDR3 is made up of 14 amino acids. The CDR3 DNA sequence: TGCAGCGTCAGGACAGAAAAGGGAGGCTATGGCTACACCTTC. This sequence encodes CSVRTEKGGYGYTF.

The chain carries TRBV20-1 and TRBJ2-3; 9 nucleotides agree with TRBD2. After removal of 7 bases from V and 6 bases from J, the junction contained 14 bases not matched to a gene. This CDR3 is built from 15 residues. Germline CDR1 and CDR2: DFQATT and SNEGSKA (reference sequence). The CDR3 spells CSVRGGGAFYDTQYF. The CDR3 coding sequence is TGCAGTGTTCGTGGCGGGGGGGCATTTTATGATACGCAGTATTTT.

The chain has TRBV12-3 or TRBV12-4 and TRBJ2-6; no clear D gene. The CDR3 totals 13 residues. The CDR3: CAAKVSGANVLTF. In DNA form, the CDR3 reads TGTGCAGCGAAGGTTTCTGGGGCCAACGTCCTGACTTTC.

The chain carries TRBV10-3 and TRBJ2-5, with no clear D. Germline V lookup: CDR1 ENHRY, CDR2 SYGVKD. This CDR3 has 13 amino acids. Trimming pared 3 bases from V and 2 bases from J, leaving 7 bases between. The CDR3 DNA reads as TGTGCCATCAGTGAAGTTGGACAAGAGACCCAGTACTTC. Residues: CAISEVGQETQYF.

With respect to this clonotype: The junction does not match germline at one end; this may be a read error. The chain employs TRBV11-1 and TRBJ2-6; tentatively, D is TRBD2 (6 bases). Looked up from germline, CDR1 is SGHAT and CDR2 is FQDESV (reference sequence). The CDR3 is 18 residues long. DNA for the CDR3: TGTGCCAGCAGCACCCGACTAGGTGCCTGCTCTGGGGCCAGCGTCCTGACTTTC. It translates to CASSTRLGACSGASVLTF.

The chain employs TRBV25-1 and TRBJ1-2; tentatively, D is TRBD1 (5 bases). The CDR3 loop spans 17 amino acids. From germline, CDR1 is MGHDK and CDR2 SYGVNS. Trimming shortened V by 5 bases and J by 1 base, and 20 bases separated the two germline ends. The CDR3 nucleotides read TGTGCCAGCAGTCCTGGTGGCTTGGGACGGAATAACTATGGCTACACCTTC. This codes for CASSPGGLGRNNYGYTF.

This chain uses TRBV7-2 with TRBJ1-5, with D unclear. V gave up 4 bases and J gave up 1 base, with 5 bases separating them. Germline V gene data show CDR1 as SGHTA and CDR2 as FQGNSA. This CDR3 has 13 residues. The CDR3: CASSSQSNQPQHF. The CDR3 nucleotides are TGTGCCAGCAGCTCTCAAAGCAATCAGCCCCAGCATTTT.

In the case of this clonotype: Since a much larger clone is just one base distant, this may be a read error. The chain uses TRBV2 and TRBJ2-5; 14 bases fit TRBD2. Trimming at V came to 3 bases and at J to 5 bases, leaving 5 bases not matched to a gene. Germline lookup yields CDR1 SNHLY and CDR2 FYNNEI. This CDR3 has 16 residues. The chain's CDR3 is CASSDHGLAGGETQYF. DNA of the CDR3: TGTGCCAGCAGTGACCATGGACTAGCGGGAGGTGAGACCCAGTACTTC.

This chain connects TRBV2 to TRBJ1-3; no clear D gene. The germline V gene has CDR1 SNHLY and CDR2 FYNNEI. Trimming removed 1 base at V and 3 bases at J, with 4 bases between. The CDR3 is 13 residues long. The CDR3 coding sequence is TGTGCCAGCAGTGAAGGAATTGGAAACACCATATATTTT. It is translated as CASSEGIGNTIYF. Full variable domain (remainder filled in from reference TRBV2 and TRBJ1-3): EPEVTQTPSHQVTQMGQEVILRCVPISNHLYFYWYRQILGQKVEFLVSFYNNEISEKSEIFDDQFSVERPDGSNFTLKIRSTKLEDSAMYFCASSEGIGNTIYFGEGSWLTVV.

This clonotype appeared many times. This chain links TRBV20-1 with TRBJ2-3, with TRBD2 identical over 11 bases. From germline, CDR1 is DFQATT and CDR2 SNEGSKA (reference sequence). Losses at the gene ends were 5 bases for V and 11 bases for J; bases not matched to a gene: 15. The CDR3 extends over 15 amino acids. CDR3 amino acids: CSAPGLAGSPAGQYF. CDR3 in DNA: TGCAGTGCTCCTGGACTAGCGGGCTCCCCAGCTGGGCAGTATTTT.

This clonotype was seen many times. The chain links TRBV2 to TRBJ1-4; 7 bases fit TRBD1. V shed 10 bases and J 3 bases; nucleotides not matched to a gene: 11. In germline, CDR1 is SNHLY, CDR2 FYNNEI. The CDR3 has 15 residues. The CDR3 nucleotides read TGTGCCACCCGTATTACAGGGGTGGCTAATGAAAAACTGTTTTTT. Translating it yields CATRITGVANEKLFF.

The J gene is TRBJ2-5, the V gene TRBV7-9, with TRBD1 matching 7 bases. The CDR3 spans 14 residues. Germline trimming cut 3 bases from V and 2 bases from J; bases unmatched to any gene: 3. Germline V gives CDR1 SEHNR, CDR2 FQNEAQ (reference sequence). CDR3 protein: CASSFMGQQETQYF. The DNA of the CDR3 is TGTGCCAGCAGCTTTATGGGACAGCAAGAGACCCAGTACTTC.

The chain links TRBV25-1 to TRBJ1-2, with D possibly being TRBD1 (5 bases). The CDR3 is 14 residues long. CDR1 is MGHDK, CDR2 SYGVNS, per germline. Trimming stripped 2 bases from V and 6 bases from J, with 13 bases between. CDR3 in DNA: TGTGCCAGCAGTGAAGGGGGGTATACGAATGGCTACACCTTC. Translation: CASSEGGYTNGYTF.

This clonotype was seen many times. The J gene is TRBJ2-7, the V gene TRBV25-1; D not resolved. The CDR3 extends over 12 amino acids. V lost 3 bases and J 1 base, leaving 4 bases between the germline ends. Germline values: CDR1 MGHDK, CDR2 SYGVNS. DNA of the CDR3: TGTGCCAGCAGTGACTCTTCCTACGAGCAGTACTTC. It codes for CASSDSSYEQYF.

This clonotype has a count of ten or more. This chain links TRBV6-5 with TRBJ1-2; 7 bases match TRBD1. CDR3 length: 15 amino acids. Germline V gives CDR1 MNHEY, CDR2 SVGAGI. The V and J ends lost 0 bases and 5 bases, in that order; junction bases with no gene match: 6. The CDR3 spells CASSYSGRGAYGYTF. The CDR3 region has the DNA TGTGCCAGCAGTTACTCGGGCAGGGGGGCTTATGGCTACACCTTC.

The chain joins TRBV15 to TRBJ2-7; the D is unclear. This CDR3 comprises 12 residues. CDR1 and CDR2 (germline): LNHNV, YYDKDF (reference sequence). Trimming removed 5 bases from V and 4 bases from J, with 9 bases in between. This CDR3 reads CATSGVEYEQYF. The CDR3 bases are TGTGCCACCAGCGGGGTGGAGTACGAGCAGTACTTC.

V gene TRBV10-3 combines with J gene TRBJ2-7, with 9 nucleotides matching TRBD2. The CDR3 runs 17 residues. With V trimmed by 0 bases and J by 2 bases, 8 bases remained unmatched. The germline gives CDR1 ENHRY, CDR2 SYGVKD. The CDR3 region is CAISESGETSGTYEQYF. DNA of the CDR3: TGTGCCATCAGTGAGTCGGGGGAGACTAGCGGCACCTACGAGCAGTACTTC.

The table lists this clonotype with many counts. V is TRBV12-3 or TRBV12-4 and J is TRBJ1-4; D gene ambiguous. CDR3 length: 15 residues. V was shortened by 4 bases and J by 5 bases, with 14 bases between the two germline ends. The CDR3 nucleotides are TGTGCCAGCAGTTCCAACAGAGGTTGGAATGAAAAACTGTTTTTT. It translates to CASSSNRGWNEKLFF.

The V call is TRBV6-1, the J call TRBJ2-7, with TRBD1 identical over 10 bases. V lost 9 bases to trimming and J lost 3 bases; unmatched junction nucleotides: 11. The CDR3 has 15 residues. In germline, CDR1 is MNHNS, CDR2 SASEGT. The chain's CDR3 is CARPGGDRGVYEQYF. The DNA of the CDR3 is TGTGCCAGGCCCGGGGGGGACAGGGGAGTCTACGAGCAGTACTTC.

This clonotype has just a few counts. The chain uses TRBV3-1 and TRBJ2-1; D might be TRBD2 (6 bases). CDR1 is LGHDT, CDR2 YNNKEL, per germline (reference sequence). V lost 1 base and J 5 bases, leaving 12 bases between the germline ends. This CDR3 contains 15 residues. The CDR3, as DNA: TGTGCCAGCAGCCAAGCTCAGCGGGCTCACAATGAGCAGTTCTTC. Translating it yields CASSQAQRAHNEQFF.